This passage covers 23 T cell receptor beta chains from one sample sequenced in a study of early T cells in non-severe SARS-CoV-2 infection. One entry per CDR3 protein, called by TCRdb with MiXCR from the 5' RACE reads. The sample records about 59,000 distinct CDR3 sequences, roughly 13% being singletons. This material consisted of whole blood, taken at baseline. These TCRs come from an adult who was a healthcare worker with PCR-confirmed SARS-CoV-2 infection or an uninfected control (not recorded which).

This sequence joins TRBV6-5 and TRBJ2-1, with 8 bases identical to TRBD2. The CDR3 totals 16 residues. With V trimmed by 0 bases and J by 6 bases, 7 bases remained unmatched. Germline V gene sequence: CDR1 MNHEY, CDR2 SVGAGI. The CDR3 nucleotides are TGTGCCAGCAGTTACTCCGCGACTAGCGCACCCAATGAGCAGTTCTTC. It yields the protein CASSYSATSAPNEQFF.

At least ten counts were recorded for this clonotype. The V gene is TRBV7-8, the J gene TRBJ2-1; D unresolved. The CDR3 extends over 16 amino acids. Germline V gives CDR1 SGHVS, CDR2 FQNEAQ. V lost 1 base to trimming and J lost 0 bases, with 10 bases between them. The CDR3 protein is CASSLVAASSYNEQFF. The CDR3 coding sequence is TGTGCCAGCAGCTTAGTGGCGGCTAGCTCCTACAATGAGCAGTTCTTC. Combining the CDR3 with reference TRBV7-8 and TRBJ2-1 gives the whole variable domain GAGVSQSPRYKVAKRGQDVALRCDPISGHVSLFWYQQALGQGPEFLTYFQNEAQLDKSGLPSDRFFAERPEGSVSTLKIQRTQQEDSAVYLCASSLVAASSYNEQFFGPGTRLTVL.

This clonotype was counted at least ten times. The V and J genes are TRBV20-1 and TRBJ1-5; D not resolved. Germline V gives CDR1 DFQATT, CDR2 SNEGSKA (reference sequence). The CDR3 spans 14 residues. Trimming shortened V by 6 bases and J by 1 base, and 13 bases separated the two germline ends. The CDR3 region is CSAVLMWSNQPQHF. CDR3 nucleotides: TGCAGTGCGGTTTTGATGTGGAGCAATCAGCCCCAGCATTTT.

The table lists this clonotype with a few counts. This chain uses TRBV12-3 or TRBV12-4 with TRBJ2-3; a possible D gene is TRBD1 (5 bases). The CDR3 has 13 residues. V was trimmed by 2 bases and J by 4 bases, leaving 7 bases between them. The CDR3 nucleotides are TGTGCCAGCAGTTTACTACAGGCAGATACGCAGTATTTT. This gives the protein CASSLLQADTQYF.

This clonotype has more than one count but fewer than ten. The chain is built from TRBV9 and TRBJ2-1; 7 bases align to TRBD1. This CDR3 comprises 15 residues. Germline CDR1 and CDR2: SGDLS and YYNGEE. J gave up 6 bases and V 0 bases, and 6 bases lay outside the gene matches. The CDR3 reads CASSVGGGLGNEQFF. The CDR3 region has the DNA TGTGCCAGCAGCGTAGGAGGGGGCCTGGGCAATGAGCAGTTCTTC.

The chain has TRBV6-5 and TRBJ1-4; D is undetermined. This CDR3 is built from 15 residues. V was trimmed by 6 bases and J by 6 bases, leaving 17 bases between them. Germline V lookup: CDR1 MNHEY, CDR2 SVGAGI. The CDR3 here is CASSPVDLQHEKLFF. The CDR3 DNA is TGTGCCAGCAGCCCTGTGGACCTACAACATGAAAAACTGTTTTTT.

The sample holds a few counts of this clonotype. The chain employs TRBV2 and TRBJ2-5; D is possibly TRBD2 (5 bases). The germline V gene encodes CDR1 SNHLY and CDR2 FYNNEI. V was cut by 2 bases and J by 2 bases, with 24 bases left in between. This CDR3 comprises 19 residues. The CDR3 loop is CASSEWAWGSGDVQETQYF. The CDR3 DNA follows: TGTGCCAGCAGTGAATGGGCATGGGGTTCCGGGGATGTACAAGAGACCCAGTACTTC.

The sample holds a few counts of this clonotype. The rearrangement uses TRBV9 and TRBJ2-3, with a tentative D call TRBD1 (5 bases). Looked up from germline, CDR1 is SGDLS and CDR2 is YYNGEE. The CDR3 contains 16 residues. V gave up 0 bases and J gave up 0 bases, with 11 bases separating them. CDR3 residues: CASSVEFQGSTDTQYF. The DNA for the CDR3 is TGTGCCAGCAGCGTAGAGTTTCAGGGAAGCACAGATACGCAGTATTTT.

CDR3 loop: CASSLRVGVRNTEAFF. In nucleotides, the CDR3 is TGTGCCAGCAGTCTCAGGGTTGGCGTTCGTAACACTGAAGCTTTCTTT. The V call is TRBV12-3 or TRBV12-4, the J call TRBJ1-1; possible D gene TRBD1, 5 bases. Trimming removed 5 bases at V and 2 bases at J, with 18 bases between. The CDR3 loop spans 16 amino acids.

This clonotype appeared many times. This chain joins TRBV7-6 and TRBJ2-1; 14 nucleotides line up with TRBD2. The CDR3 totals 15 residues. Germline assignment: CDR1 SGHVS and CDR2 FNYEAQ. After removal of 5 bases from V and 4 bases from J, the junction contained 1 base not matched to a gene. The CDR3 is CASSRTSGGYNEQFF. As DNA, the CDR3 is TGTGCCAGCAGCCGGACTAGCGGGGGGTACAATGAGCAGTTCTTC.

This sequence joins TRBV29-1 and TRBJ2-4, with 9 bases fitting TRBD1. Germline trimming cut 6 bases from V and 7 bases from J; bases unmatched to any gene: 10. The CDR3 totals 14 residues. Germline V gene lookup returns CDR1 SQVTM and CDR2 ANQGSEA. The CDR3 protein is CSVRGTGSSNIQYF. Here the CDR3 DNA reads TGCAGCGTCCGCGGGACAGGGAGCTCGAACATTCAGTACTTC.

This clonotype has at least ten counts. The rearrangement links TRBV7-9 to TRBJ2-7; 8 bases are shared with TRBD2. The CDR3 has 15 amino acids. Per germline, CDR1 SEHNR and CDR2 FQNEAQ (reference sequence). The V segment lost 5 bases and the J segment 2 bases; nucleotides outside the gene matches: 8. The CDR3 sequence: CASSRSTSAAYEQYF. The CDR3 DNA sequence: TGTGCCAGCAGCCGGTCGACTAGCGCCGCCTACGAGCAGTACTTC.

The V gene is TRBV12-5, the J gene TRBJ2-7, with 8 bases fitting TRBD1. The trim removed 6 bases at V and 2 bases at J, leaving 9 bases unmatched. The CDR3 has 15 amino acids. Germline CDR1 and CDR2: LGHNT and FRNRAP. Written as DNA, the CDR3 is TGTGCTAGTGGACACCGGGACAGGCAGCCCTACGAGCAGTACTTC. Protein sequence: CASGHRDRQPYEQYF.

This clonotype was detected ten times or more. This chain connects TRBV28 to TRBJ2-7, with D tentatively TRBD2 (6 bases). Trimming stripped 2 bases from V and 6 bases from J, with 14 bases between. The CDR3 contains 14 residues. Germline CDR1 reads MDHEN; CDR2 reads SYDVKM. The chain's CDR3 is CASSLMGEEGEQYF. CDR3 sequence (DNA): TGTGCCAGCAGTTTAATGGGGGAGGAGGGCGAGCAGTACTTC.

This clonotype came up once. This chain joins TRBV19 and TRBJ1-1, with D tentatively TRBD1 (6 bases). Trimming cost V 7 bases and J 4 bases, with 13 bases left between them. CDR1 LNHDA and CDR2 SQIVND come from the germline V gene (reference sequence). This CDR3 has 13 amino acids. The CDR3 DNA reads as TGTGCCAGTACTTACTTGACAGGCACTGAAGCTTTCTTT. This gives the protein CASTYLTGTEAFF.

In this sample, this clonotype turned up a few times. This chain joins TRBV10-2 and TRBJ1-1, with D possibly matching TRBD1 (6 bases). Per germline, CDR1 WSHSY and CDR2 SAAADI. The CDR3 runs 15 residues. The V end was cut by 7 bases, the J end by 0 bases, with 15 bases between. CDR3 bases: TGCGCCAGCATTGTCACGGGACAAATGAACACTGAAGCTTTCTTT. Its protein is CASIVTGQMNTEAFF.

The chain employs TRBV27 and TRBJ2-7; the D gene is possibly TRBD1 (6 bases). V lost 8 bases to trimming and J lost 1 base, with 15 bases between them. The CDR3 is made up of 14 amino acids. CDR1 MNHEY and CDR2 SMNVEV come from the germline V gene (reference sequence). The CDR3 DNA sequence: TGTGCCAGCGGCCTATCAGGGGTATCCTACGAGCAGTACTTC. Its translation: CASGLSGVSYEQYF.

V gene TRBV11-2 combines with J gene TRBJ2-3; possible D gene TRBD2, 6 bases. Trimming took 2 bases from V and 1 from J, leaving 13 bases between them. The CDR3 contains 16 residues. Per the germline V gene, CDR1 is SGHAT and CDR2 is FQNNGV. CDR3 amino acids: CASSLRGGMGTDTQYF. CDR3 nucleotides: TGTGCCAGCAGCTTAAGAGGAGGGATGGGCACAGATACGCAGTATTTT.

This clonotype was seen many times. The chain is built from TRBV6-2 or TRBV6-3 and TRBJ1-1, with D uncertain. This CDR3 is 12 amino acids long. Germline V gives CDR1 MNHEY, CDR2 SVGEGT. The V gene lost 6 bases and the J gene lost 4 bases, with 9 bases spanning the gap. The CDR3 loop reads CASRGRATEAFF. Here the CDR3 DNA reads TGTGCCAGCAGAGGTAGGGCCACTGAAGCTTTCTTT.

This rearrangement joins TRBV2 to TRBJ1-2; the match to TRBD1 covers 10 bases. The CDR3 is 14 residues long. Germline CDR1 SNHLY, CDR2 FYNNEI. V shed 6 bases, J shed 3 bases, and the junction held 4 bases outside the gene matches. CDR3 coding DNA: TGTGCCAGCAGCTCGGACAGGGGGGACTATGGCTACACCTTC. This encodes CASSSDRGDYGYTF. The full variable domain, in which reference TRBV2 and TRBJ1-2 provide the parts outside the CDR3, is EPEVTQTPSHQVTQMGQEVILRCVPISNHLYFYWYRQILGQKVEFLVSFYNNEISEKSEIFDDQFSVERPDGSNFTLKIRSTKLEDSAMYFCASSSDRGDYGYTFGSGTRLTVV.

The chain couples TRBV21-1 to TRBJ2-1; the tabulated D call, TRBD2, remains unverified against the DNA. TRBV21-1 is a known pseudogene. The CDR3 is 15 residues long. For the CDR3, the DNA is TGTGCCAGCAGCAAAGAAACGAGGGTCGCCAATGAGCAGTTCTTC. It translates to CASSKETRVANEQFF.

The V gene is TRBV4-1, the J gene TRBJ2-1; D unclear. CDR3 length: 14 amino acids. V was pared by 3 bases and J by 6 bases, with 12 bases between. The V gene's germline CDR1 is MGHRA and CDR2 YSYEKL. Here the CDR3 DNA reads TGCGCCAGCAGCCAGGATCCCGATTCCAATGAGCAGTTCTTC. Translation gives CASSQDPDSNEQFF.

This clonotype appeared many times. V gene TRBV7-8 combines with J gene TRBJ1-5; TRBD1 agrees at 11 bases. With 5 bases clipped from V and 7 bases from J, the junction kept 10 bases outside the gene matches. Germline V lookup: CDR1 SGHVS, CDR2 FQNEAQ. The CDR3 consists of 16 residues. CDR3 residues: CASSTPDRGQLQPQHF. The CDR3 DNA reads TGTGCCAGCAGCACCCCGGACAGGGGGCAACTCCAGCCCCAGCATTTT.